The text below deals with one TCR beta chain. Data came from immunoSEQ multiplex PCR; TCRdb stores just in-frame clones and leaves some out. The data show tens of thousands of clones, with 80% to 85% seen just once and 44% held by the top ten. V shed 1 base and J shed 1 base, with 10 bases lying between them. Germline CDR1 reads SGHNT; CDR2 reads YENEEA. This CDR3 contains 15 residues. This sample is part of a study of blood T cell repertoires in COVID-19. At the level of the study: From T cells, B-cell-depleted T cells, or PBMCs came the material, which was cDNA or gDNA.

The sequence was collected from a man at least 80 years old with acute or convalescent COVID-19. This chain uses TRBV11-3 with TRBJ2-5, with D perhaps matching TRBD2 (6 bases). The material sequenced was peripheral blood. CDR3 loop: CASSLGMTSQETQYF. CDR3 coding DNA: TGTGCCAGCAGCTTAGGGATGACTAGCCAAGAGACCCAGTACTTC.